This note documents a single T cell receptor (beta chain) sequence. The antigen is unknown. CDR3 length: 15 amino acids. Germline V gene lookup returns CDR1 SGHRS and CDR2 YFSETQ. The germline V and J ends were trimmed by 6 bases and 2 bases, with 17 bases remaining between them. Use of 60 Vbeta and 13 Jbeta primers characterized the PCR. Methods used by the authors: Roughly 12 million of some 80 million unique TCR beta chains were shared, per a later count. Measured with immunoSEQ multiplex PCR; TCRdb has only the in-frame clones, and not every one. Clone size and V and J calls were adopted from that table, with D and trimming inferred from the DNA. The table has about 210,000 clones, 83% seen once. These data originate in a study of cytomegalovirus exposure and HLA in healthy donors. Study-wide results and limits: With further analysis later on, most CMV-associated TCR beta chains appeared HLA-restricted.

Sequencing was done on a sample of PBMCs. V and J are TRBV5-1 and TRBJ2-5; D is possibly TRBD2 (7 bases). The receptor was derived from a man between 40 and 49 years old in good health and CMV-seropositive. The CDR3 DNA sequence: TGCGCCAGCACGCGGGGGCCTACCTCACAAGAGACCCAGTACTTC. Its protein product is CASTRGPTSQETQYF.